Below, 32 T cell receptor beta chains from the same sample are listed, as sequenced in a study of response to subunit inactivated influenza vaccine. Each CDR3 protein gets one entry after TCRdb re-called the RT-PCR reads with MiXCR. The sample contains 750,000 to 850,000 distinct CDR3 sequences, approximately 17% of which appear only once. Sample: PBMCs from blood, taken around 5 days after vaccination. These receptors were collected from a man aged 50 to 60 who received an inactivated influenza vaccine.

This chain joins TRBV20-1 and TRBJ2-6; 7 bases match TRBD1. J lost 0 bases, V lost 6 bases, and 8 bases had no gene match. This CDR3 spans 16 amino acids. Germline CDR1 is DFQATT and CDR2 is SNEGSKA (reference sequence). This CDR3 reads CSARTGPFSGANVLTF. CDR3 sequence (DNA): TGCAGTGCCCGGACAGGTCCCTTCTCTGGGGCCAACGTCCTGACTTTC.

This clonotype was detected a few times. This sequence joins TRBV27 and TRBJ2-7, with TRBD1 matching over 7 bases. V lost 2 bases and J lost 0; bases outside the gene matches: 7. The CDR3 covers 16 residues. Germline V lookup: CDR1 MNHEY, CDR2 SMNVEV (reference sequence). The CDR3, as DNA: TGTGCCAGCAGTTTAAGTCTTGGGGACAGCTCCTACGAGCAGTACTTC. Encoded protein: CASSLSLGDSSYEQYF.

This chain uses TRBV5-1 with TRBJ2-3; 7 nucleotides match TRBD1. V trimming: 0 bases; J trimming: 0 bases; junction bases outside the gene matches: 7. The CDR3 length is 17 residues. In germline, CDR1 is SGHRS, CDR2 YFSETQ. CDR3 protein: CASSLGGQLYSTDTQYF. CDR3 bases: TGCGCCAGCAGCTTGGGGGGACAGTTGTATAGCACAGATACGCAGTATTTT.

This clonotype was seen a few times. This sequence joins TRBV12-3 or TRBV12-4 and TRBJ1-1, with D hard to call. This CDR3 comprises 13 residues. Trimming removed 3 bases from V and 3 bases from J, with 8 bases in between. The CDR3 loop reads CASSLQLYTEAFF. The CDR3 DNA is TGTGCCAGCAGTTTGCAGTTATACACTGAAGCTTTCTTT.

In this sample, this clonotype turned up a few times. The chain carries TRBV20-1 and TRBJ2-4; a weak D match, TRBD2 (5 bases). The V gene's germline CDR1 is DFQATT and CDR2 SNEGSKA (reference sequence). Trimming cost V 2 bases and J 4 bases, with 21 bases left between them. The CDR3 spans 17 residues. The CDR3 is CSARISSAQRSKNIQYF. The CDR3 coding sequence is TGCAGTGCTAGAATATCGTCGGCCCAGCGGTCAAAAAACATTCAGTACTTC.

This clonotype was observed at least ten times. CDR3 region: CSADRAPGSNQPQHF. CDR3 bases: TGCAGTGCTGACCGGGCCCCAGGGAGCAATCAGCCCCAGCATTTT. V and J are TRBV20-1 and TRBJ1-5, with a possible D match to TRBD1 (5 bases). The CDR3 consists of 15 residues. Germline V gene lookup returns CDR1 DFQATT and CDR2 SNEGSKA (reference sequence). V shed 5 bases and J shed 1 base, with 15 bases lying between them.

The chain links TRBV3-1 to TRBJ2-1; D is unclear. V was cut by 4 bases and J by 6 bases, with 16 bases left in between. The CDR3 spans 15 residues. The germline CDR1 and CDR2 sequences are LGHDT and YNNKEL (reference sequence). This CDR3 is CASSLVPGFANEQFF. As DNA, the CDR3 is TGTGCCAGCAGCCTCGTCCCCGGGTTCGCCAATGAGCAGTTCTTC.

The genes are TRBV10-3 and TRBJ2-7; 9 nucleotides match TRBD2. CDR1 and CDR2 from the germline V gene are ENHRY and SYGVKD. V trimming: 0 bases; J trimming: 2 bases; junction bases outside the gene matches: 5. The CDR3 loop spans 16 amino acids. The CDR3 here is CAISESVAGAAYEQYF. Written as DNA, the CDR3 is TGTGCCATCAGTGAGTCCGTAGCGGGGGCTGCCTACGAGCAGTACTTC.

This chain connects TRBV6-1 to TRBJ1-6; perhaps TRBD1 as D (5 bases). The CDR3 totals 15 residues. Trimming stripped 5 bases from V and 8 bases from J, with 16 bases between. Germline CDR1 and CDR2: MNHNS and SASEGT. CDR3 residues: CASSTDGAGYSPLHF. DNA for the CDR3: TGTGCCAGCAGTACGGATGGGGCGGGATATTCACCCCTCCACTTT.

A few counts support this clonotype. The V call is TRBV4-1, the J call TRBJ2-5; D is undetermined. The CDR3 consists of 15 residues. CDR1 and CDR2 from the germline V gene are MGHRA and YSYEKL. V was clipped by 3 bases and J by 5 bases, with 16 bases between them. The DNA of the CDR3 is TGCGCCAGCAGCCAGGACCGGATAACACTCGAGACCCAGTACTTC. Translation gives CASSQDRITLETQYF.

This clonotype was seen ten or more times. The CDR3 protein is CASSPGTTNEKLFF. The CDR3 DNA follows: TGTGCCAGCAGCCCAGGGACAACTAATGAAAAACTGTTTTTT. The rearrangement links TRBV11-2 to TRBJ1-4, with D maybe TRBD1 (5 bases). V gave up 5 bases and J gave up 0 bases, with 7 bases separating them. Germline lookup yields CDR1 SGHAT and CDR2 FQNNGV. This CDR3 has 14 residues.

This sequence joins TRBV5-8 and TRBJ2-7, with a tentative D call TRBD1 (5 bases). V lost 0 bases and J lost 3, with 10 bases in between. The CDR3 contains 14 residues. CDR1 SGHTS and CDR2 YDEGEE come from the germline V gene. The DNA of the CDR3 is TGTGCCAGCAGCTTGGACAGGTCAATCTACGAGCAGTACTTC. Its protein is CASSLDRSIYEQYF.

This clonotype was recorded many times. The rearrangement uses TRBV7-8 and TRBJ2-3; 8 bases align to TRBD2. V trimming: 2 bases; J trimming: 4 bases; junction bases outside the gene matches: 5. CDR1 and CDR2 from the germline V gene are SGHVS and FQNEAQ. The CDR3 sequence is 15 residues long. CDR3 sequence (DNA): TGTGCCAGCAGCTTAACGGGGGGGCTCGCAGATACGCAGTATTTT. Protein sequence: CASSLTGGLADTQYF.

The chain has TRBV10-1 and TRBJ2-2; D might be TRBD2 (6 bases). The CDR3 length is 18 residues. Trimming removed 10 bases at V and 1 base at J, with 25 bases between. Germline CDR1 reads WNHNN; CDR2 reads SYGVQD (reference sequence). CDR3: CATSQVWPGLQNTGELFF. The CDR3 nucleotides are TGCGCCACCTCCCAGGTTTGGCCGGGACTGCAGAACACCGGGGAGCTGTTTTTT.

CDR3 loop: CASSLEAGGRTDTQYF. CDR3 nucleotides: TGCGCCAGCAGCTTGGAGGCGGGGGGCCGCACAGATACGCAGTATTTT. This sequence joins TRBV5-1 and TRBJ2-3; the match to TRBD2 covers 8 bases. The CDR3 is made up of 16 amino acids. From germline, CDR1 is SGHRS and CDR2 YFSETQ. The V and J ends lost 0 bases and 1 base, in that order; junction bases with no gene match: 4. Looking up the rest from reference TRBV5-1 and TRBJ2-3 gives the full variable domain: KAGVTQTPRYLIKTRGQQVTLSCSPISGHRSVSWYQQTPGQGLQFLFEYFSETQRNKGNFPGRFSGRQFSNSRSEMNVSTLELGDSALYLCASSLEAGGRTDTQYFGPGTRLTVL.

The chain recombines TRBV5-4 with TRBJ2-3; D remains ambiguous. Looked up from germline, CDR1 is SGHNT and CDR2 is YYREEE (reference sequence). The CDR3 length is 15 residues. The V and J ends lost 1 base and 0 bases respectively, with 9 bases between them. The DNA of the CDR3 is TGTGCCAGCAGCTTGAAGAGTGGAAGCACAGATACGCAGTATTTT. This translates into CASSLKSGSTDTQYF.

There are a few counts of this clonotype. The V and J genes are TRBV4-3 and TRBJ2-1, with TRBD2 matching 9 bases. The CDR3 runs to 17 residues. Germline CDR1 and CDR2: LGHNA and YSLEER. The junction had 7 bases not matched to a gene; V was cut back by 0 bases and J by 4 bases. This chain's CDR3 is CASSQDLAGGRYNEQFF. The DNA of the CDR3 is TGCGCCAGCAGCCAAGATTTGGCGGGAGGGCGGTACAATGAGCAGTTCTTC.

The chain couples TRBV7-2 to TRBJ2-4; unclear D gene. This CDR3 is built from 14 residues. Germline assignment: CDR1 SGHTA and CDR2 FQGNSA. Trimming removed 5 bases at V and 0 bases at J, with 8 bases between. The CDR3 here is CASSMRGAKNIQYF. DNA of the CDR3: TGTGCCAGCAGCATGCGAGGAGCCAAAAACATTCAGTACTTC.

The gene calls are TRBV3-1 and TRBJ2-4; no firm D call. Deletions cut 1 base from V and 2 bases from J, with 9 bases between. This CDR3 is 15 amino acids long. CDR1 and CDR2 (germline): LGHDT, YNNKEL (reference sequence). The CDR3 is CASSQGVGTKNIQYF. CDR3 DNA: TGTGCCAGCAGCCAAGGAGTGGGAACCAAAAACATTCAGTACTTC.

The chain joins TRBV7-2 to TRBJ1-3; 9 nucleotides agree with TRBD1. The CDR3 covers 15 residues. The germline V gene encodes CDR1 SGHTA and CDR2 FQGNSA. Unmatched junction bases numbered 8, after V lost 5 bases and J lost 6 bases. CDR3 protein: CASSTRTGDLNTIYF. DNA for the CDR3: TGTGCCAGCAGCACCCGGACAGGGGATTTAAACACCATATATTTT.

This clonotype appeared a few times. The gene calls are TRBV20-1 and TRBJ1-1; unclear D gene. Deletions cut 2 bases from V and 2 bases from J, with 15 bases between. This CDR3 has 15 residues. The germline gives CDR1 DFQATT, CDR2 SNEGSKA (reference sequence). The chain's CDR3 is CSARPSGSGNTEAFF. The CDR3 nucleotides are TGCAGTGCTAGACCCTCTGGTAGCGGAAACACTGAAGCTTTCTTT.

This sequence joins TRBV3-1 and TRBJ1-1; possible D gene TRBD1, 6 bases. CDR1 is LGHDT, CDR2 YNNKEL, per germline (reference sequence). This CDR3 is built from 15 residues. V shed 1 base and J shed 4 bases, with 13 bases lying between them. CDR3 amino acids: CASSQVQGSGTEAFF. The CDR3 DNA sequence: TGTGCCAGCAGCCAAGTACAGGGAAGTGGCACTGAAGCTTTCTTT.

The chain has TRBV12-3 or TRBV12-4 and TRBJ1-5; D is unresolved. The CDR3 has 12 residues. V was pared by 4 bases and J by 8 bases, with 9 bases between. CDR3 DNA sequence: TGTGCCAGCAGTTCCAAGCTGGAGCCCCAGCATTTT. Translation gives CASSSKLEPQHF.

In its sample, this clonotype was seen a few times. The chain combines TRBV25-1 with TRBJ2-5; the D gene is possibly TRBD1 (7 bases). The CDR3 has 13 amino acids. V shed 6 bases and J shed 5 bases, with 13 bases lying between them. Per the germline V gene, CDR1 is MGHDK and CDR2 is SYGVNS. CDR3 sequence: CASRLTGRETQYF. The CDR3 DNA reads TGTGCCAGCAGATTGACAGGGAGGGAGACCCAGTACTTC.

This clonotype has only a few counts. CDR3 residues: CSARVGGAGETQYF. The CDR3 region has the DNA TGCAGTGCTAGAGTTGGGGGGGCTGGGGAGACCCAGTACTTC. This chain uses TRBV20-1 with TRBJ2-5; tentative D call: TRBD2 (7 bases). This CDR3 comprises 14 residues. CDR1 is DFQATT, CDR2 SNEGSKA, per germline (reference sequence). V lost 1 base and J lost 5, with 14 bases in between.

Ten or more counts support this clonotype. The chain couples TRBV4-3 to TRBJ2-2; D is undetermined. CDR3 length: 15 residues. Germline CDR1 is LGHNA and CDR2 is YSLEER. V was cut by 3 bases and J by 6 bases, with 14 bases left in between. The DNA for the CDR3 is TGCGCCAGCAGCCAGGATTGGGGTATCGCCGGGGAGCTGTTTTTT. Translated: CASSQDWGIAGELFF.

This clonotype has a handful of counts. The chain uses TRBV6-1 and TRBJ2-1, with TRBD2 matching over 15 bases. Germline-derived CDR1 and CDR2 are MNHNS and SASEGT. This CDR3 is 19 amino acids long. V gave up 6 bases and J gave up 9 bases; unmatched junction bases: 18. As DNA, the CDR3 is TGTGCCAGCAGCGGAACAAGGACTAGCGGGAGGGCCAGCGTCAGTGAGCAGTTCTTC. Translated, it gives CASSGTRTSGRASVSEQFF.

The chain carries TRBV7-8 and TRBJ1-1, with a tentative D call TRBD1 (5 bases). Germline V CDR1 and CDR2: SGHVS, FQNEAQ. The CDR3 length is 15 residues. Trimming cost V 5 bases and J 1 base, with 14 bases left between them. The chain's CDR3 is CASSPRDCQNTEAFF. The CDR3 bases are TGTGCCAGCAGCCCCCGGGACTGTCAGAACACTGAAGCTTTCTTT. The variable domain in full, with the rest retrieved from reference TRBV7-8 and TRBJ1-1, is GAGVSQSPRYKVAKRGQDVALRCDPISGHVSLFWYQQALGQGPEFLTYFQNEAQLDKSGLPSDRFFAERPEGSVSTLKIQRTQQEDSAVYLCASSPRDCQNTEAFFGQGTRLTVV.

This clonotype was counted only a few times. The V gene is TRBV18, the J gene TRBJ1-6; 8 nucleotides line up with TRBD1. Germline V gives CDR1 KGHSH, CDR2 LQKENI. J gave up 7 bases and V 2 bases, and 7 bases lay outside the gene matches. This CDR3 has 16 amino acids. The CDR3 spells CASSPSPGQVNSPLHF. The CDR3 bases are TGTGCCAGCTCACCATCCCCGGGACAGGTCAATTCACCCCTCCACTTT. The full variable domain, rest sourced from reference TRBV18 and TRBJ1-6, is NAGVMQNPRHLVRRRGQEARLRCSPMKGHSHVYWYRQLPEEGLKFMVYLQKENIIDESGMPKERFSAEFPKEGPSILRIQQVVRGDSAAYFCASSPSPGQVNSPLHFGNGTRLTVT.

The chain employs TRBV4-2 and TRBJ2-7; 8 nucleotides align to TRBD2. This CDR3 region has 15 residues. CDR1 is LGHNA, CDR2 YNFKEQ, per germline. The V and J ends lost 1 base and 7 bases, in that order; junction bases with no gene match: 9. The CDR3 spells CASSQGGGLSGEQYF. Written as DNA, the CDR3 is TGTGCCAGCAGCCAAGGCGGGGGGCTATCTGGGGAGCAGTACTTC.

This clonotype was observed once. The chain links TRBV11-2 to TRBJ1-1, with D possibly being TRBD1 (6 bases). Germline V gives CDR1 SGHAT, CDR2 FQNNGV. Trimming took off 3 bases at V and 1 base at J, with 9 bases between the two ends. The CDR3 contains 14 residues. The CDR3: CASSFGGQNTEAFF. DNA of the CDR3: TGTGCCAGCAGCTTTGGGGGGCAGAACACTGAAGCTTTCTTT.

This clonotype was recorded a few times. The rearrangement joins TRBV20-1 to TRBJ1-1; D ambiguous. The CDR3 is 15 residues long. Germline-derived CDR1 and CDR2 are DFQATT and SNEGSKA (reference sequence). The V end was cut by 0 bases, the J end by 1 base, with 12 bases between. The CDR3 loop reads CSARDRVWENTEAFF. The CDR3 bases are TGCAGTGCTAGAGACCGGGTGTGGGAGAACACTGAAGCTTTCTTT.